These 24 T cell receptor beta chains originate from one sample sequenced in a study of cytomegalovirus exposure and HLA in healthy donors. PCR was performed using 60 Vbeta and 13 Jbeta primers. The method was immunoSEQ multiplex PCR; TCRdb's version includes in-frame clones alone and lacks a portion of them. The sample gives tens of thousands of clones, less than 70% of which show up once; roughly 2.8% is in the top ten. Sample: PBMCs. Source of these receptors: a man in his fifties in good health and CMV-seronegative.

The count of this clone is one. This chain connects TRBV7-2 to TRBJ2-1; D perhaps matches TRBD2 (7 bases). This CDR3 contains 16 residues. Trimming cost V 5 bases and J 0 bases, with 14 bases left between them. The germline CDR1 and CDR2 sequences are SGHTA and FQGNSA. The CDR3 spells CASSRRGGSSYNEQFF. The CDR3 DNA follows: TGTGCCAGCAGCCGTAGGGGGGGAAGCTCCTACAATGAGCAGTTCTTC.

This clone was seen only once. The chain combines TRBV29-1 with TRBJ1-3, with a tentative D call TRBD1 (6 bases). Germline V lookup: CDR1 SQVTM, CDR2 ANQGSEA. Trimming cost V 5 bases and J 0 bases, with 11 bases left between them. This CDR3 has 14 amino acids. This CDR3 reads CSVSTGSSGNTIYF. Written as DNA, the CDR3 is TGCAGCGTTTCTACAGGGAGCTCTGGAAACACCATATATTTT.

The chain employs TRBV11-3 and TRBJ2-2; 11 bases align to TRBD2. The germline V gene encodes CDR1 SGHNT and CDR2 YENEEA. J gave up 2 bases and V 11 bases, and 4 bases lay outside the gene matches. This CDR3 has 14 residues. The CDR3 loop is CAGGTSGNTGELFF. CDR3 nucleotides: TGTGCCGGCGGGACTAGCGGCAACACCGGGGAGCTGTTTTTT.

This clone was detected only a few times. The V call is TRBV29-1, the J call TRBJ2-5; 15 bases match TRBD2. This CDR3 is built from 13 residues. Germline V CDR1 and CDR2: SQVTM, ANQGSEA. With V trimmed by 7 bases and J by 11 bases, 8 bases remained unmatched. CDR3: CSAGLAGGSEQYF. CDR3 bases: TGCAGCGCAGGACTAGCGGGGGGGAGTGAGCAGTACTTC. The full variable domain, its missing parts supplied by reference TRBV29-1 and TRBJ2-5, is SAVISQKPSRDICQRGTSLTIQCQVDSQVTMMFWYRQQPGQSLTLIATANQGSEATYESGFVIDKFPISRPNLTFSTLTVSNMSPEDSSIYLCSAGLAGGSEQYFGPGTRLLVL.

The V call is TRBV9, the J call TRBJ1-1; no clear D. Per germline, CDR1 SGDLS and CDR2 YYNGEE. This CDR3 region has 14 residues. V was clipped by 1 base and J by 5 bases, with 12 bases between them. CDR3 amino acids: CASSVQVGETEAFF. CDR3 DNA: TGTGCCAGCAGCGTACAAGTAGGAGAGACTGAAGCTTTCTTT.

The genes are TRBV6-5 and TRBJ2-7, with 12 positions matching TRBD1. Germline CDR1 reads MNHEY; CDR2 reads SVGAGI. V lost 0 bases to trimming and J lost 11 bases; unmatched junction nucleotides: 8. The CDR3 covers 15 residues. This CDR3 reads CASSYSGTGGLKEYF. The CDR3 nucleotides read TGTGCCAGCAGTTACTCGGGGACAGGGGGCTTGAAAGAGTACTTC.

The V and J genes are TRBV7-9 and TRBJ1-4, with 8 bases aligning to TRBD1. V lost 1 base and J lost 4; bases outside the gene matches: 8. Germline loops: CDR1 SEHNR, CDR2 FQNEAQ (reference sequence). The CDR3 is 17 residues long. CDR3 sequence: CASSLVIRGQVNEKLFF. CDR3 coding DNA: TGTGCCAGCAGCTTAGTTATCAGGGGGCAAGTTAATGAAAAACTGTTTTTT.

CDR3 nucleotides: TGTGCCAGCAACCGGGCAGGGGCGAACACCGGGGAGCTGTTTTTT. This encodes CASNRAGANTGELFF. The chain links TRBV4-2 to TRBJ2-2; a weak D match, TRBD1 (6 bases). The CDR3 has 15 residues. Between the trimmed V and J ends, which lost 7 bases and 0 bases, there was a span of 12 bases. Germline V gene sequence: CDR1 LGHNA, CDR2 YNFKEQ.

This sequence joins TRBV29-1 and TRBJ2-5, with 8 bases identical to TRBD2. V shed 7 bases, J shed 2 bases, and the junction held 6 bases outside the gene matches. Germline V CDR1 and CDR2: SQVTM, ANQGSEA. The CDR3 has 13 residues. The CDR3 DNA follows: TGCAGCGGCCTACTAGCGGAACAAGAGACCCAGTACTTC. The encoded protein is CSGLLAEQETQYF.

The J gene is TRBJ1-4, the V gene TRBV18, with 7 bases that match TRBD1. CDR1 and CDR2 from the germline V gene are KGHSH and LQKENI. The CDR3 extends over 15 amino acids. V lost 3 bases, J lost 5 bases, and 6 bases stayed unmatched. The CDR3 sequence is CASSPTGPQNEKLFF. The CDR3, as DNA: TGTGCCAGCTCACCGACAGGGCCCCAGAATGAAAAACTGTTTTTT.

The chain has TRBV30 and TRBJ1-1; TRBD1 matches 7 bases. V gave up 1 base and J gave up 7 bases; unmatched junction bases: 3. CDR1 and CDR2 (germline): GTSNPN, SVGIG (reference sequence). This CDR3 contains 12 residues. CDR3 DNA sequence: TGTGCCTGGAGTGGGGACAGCCGTGAAGCTTTCTTT. It encodes CAWSGDSREAFF. The whole variable domain, filled in from reference TRBV30 and TRBJ1-1, reads SQTIHQWPATLVQPVGSPLSLECTVEGTSNPNLYWYRQAAGRGLQLLFYSVGIGQISSEVPQNLSASRPQDRQFILSSKKLLLSDSGFYLCAWSGDSREAFFGQGTRLTVV.

In nucleotides, the CDR3 is TGTGCCAGCAGATCGCTACAGGGGGCCCAAGAGACCCAGTACTTC. Translation: CASRSLQGAQETQYF. The chain has TRBV28 and TRBJ2-5; TRBD1 agrees at 9 bases. The CDR3 is 15 amino acids. Trimming removed 6 bases from V and 1 base from J; junction bases left unmatched: 6. Germline-derived CDR1 and CDR2 are MDHEN and SYDVKM.

This clone was picked up many times. The chain couples TRBV5-1 to TRBJ1-5; perhaps TRBD1 as D (6 bases). The CDR3 covers 14 residues. V was pared by 5 bases and J by 5 bases, with 14 bases between. Germline CDR1 and CDR2: SGHRS and YFSETQ. This CDR3 is CASSPDSSYQPQHF. DNA for the CDR3: TGCGCCAGCAGTCCGGACAGCTCCTATCAGCCCCAGCATTTT.

This clone has just one count. CDR3: CASSPRLAGDHNEQFF. CDR3 bases: TGTGCCAGCTCACCGCGACTAGCGGGAGACCACAATGAGCAGTTCTTC. The J gene is TRBJ2-1, the V gene TRBV18; TRBD2 aligns across 12 bases. In germline, CDR1 is KGHSH, CDR2 LQKENI. This CDR3 spans 16 amino acids. V trimming: 3 bases; J trimming: 5 bases; junction bases outside the gene matches: 5.

The chain is built from TRBV19 and TRBJ1-4; 10 nucleotides line up with TRBD1. CDR1 LNHDA and CDR2 SQIVND come from the germline V gene (reference sequence). CDR3 length: 14 amino acids. J was trimmed by 8 bases and V by 7 bases; bases with no gene match: 7. CDR3 in DNA: TGTGCCAGTACATCCGGGACAGGGGTAGAAAAACTGTTTTTT. Residues: CASTSGTGVEKLFF.

The genes are TRBV28 and TRBJ2-7; 12 bases are a match to TRBD1. This CDR3 is 12 amino acids long. In germline, CDR1 is MDHEN, CDR2 SYDVKM. V gave up 8 bases and J gave up 5 bases; unmatched junction bases: 1. The CDR3 spells CASGTGGHEQYF. In nucleotides, the CDR3 is TGTGCCAGCGGGACAGGGGGCCACGAGCAGTACTTC.

The genes are TRBV9 and TRBJ1-1; D may be TRBD1 (6 bases). From germline, CDR1 is SGDLS and CDR2 YYNGEE. Trimming pared 0 bases from V and 4 bases from J, leaving 13 bases between. The CDR3 has 15 residues. DNA of the CDR3: TGTGCCAGCAGCGTAGATGGAGGGGGGGGCACTGAAGCTTTCTTT. Its translation: CASSVDGGGGTEAFF.

The J gene is TRBJ2-3, the V gene TRBV12-5, with D unclear. V gave up 5 bases and J gave up 5 bases, with 8 bases separating them. This CDR3 spans 12 amino acids. Germline V gene data show CDR1 as LGHNT and CDR2 as FRNRAP. CDR3 in amino acids: CASGPGRDTQYF. CDR3 nucleotide sequence: TGTGCTAGTGGTCCCGGTCGAGATACGCAGTATTTT.

V is TRBV19 and J is TRBJ1-1, with D possibly being TRBD1 (5 bases). Germline loops: CDR1 LNHDA, CDR2 SQIVND (reference sequence). Trimming removed 6 bases at V and 3 bases at J, with 14 bases between. This CDR3 spans 14 amino acids. The CDR3 DNA reads as TGTGCCAGTAGCCGCCGGGACTGGGACACTGAAGCTTTCTTT. Its translation is CASSRRDWDTEAFF.

The chain links TRBV10-3 to TRBJ2-3; TRBD1 aligns across 7 bases. In germline, CDR1 is ENHRY, CDR2 SYGVKD. Germline trimming cut 6 bases from V and 5 bases from J; bases unmatched to any gene: 11. The length of the CDR3 is 15 residues. The CDR3 region has the DNA TGTGCCATCAGGGAACTTAGACAGGGAAAAGATACGCAGTATTTT. Its translation: CAIRELRQGKDTQYF.

V usage is TRBV25-1 and J usage is TRBJ2-3; D is unclear. Germline V gene lookup returns CDR1 MGHDK and CDR2 SYGVNS. V shed 2 bases and J shed 0 bases, with 3 bases lying between them. The CDR3 has 13 amino acids. CDR3 amino acids: CASSEHSTDTQYF. The CDR3 bases are TGTGCCAGCAGTGAACATAGCACAGATACGCAGTATTTT. The entire variable domain, with the rest obtained from reference TRBV25-1 and TRBJ2-3, is as follows: EADIYQTPRYLVIGTGKKITLECSQTMGHDKMYWYQQDPGMELHLIHYSYGVNSTEKGDLSSESTVSRIRTEHFPLTLESARPSHTSQYLCASSEHSTDTQYFGPGTRLTVL.

The chain uses TRBV28 and TRBJ2-3; 10 bases agree with TRBD1. This CDR3 is built from 14 residues. The J segment lost 0 bases and the V segment lost 9 bases, leaving 3 bases of the junction unmatched. Germline V gene sequence: CDR1 MDHEN, CDR2 SYDVKM. This chain's CDR3 is CASQGQGSTDTQYF. DNA for the CDR3: TGTGCCAGTCAGGGACAGGGGAGCACAGATACGCAGTATTTT.

The chain couples TRBV27 to TRBJ1-5, with a weak D call TRBD1 (6 bases). The ends were cut back, 2 bases at V and 4 bases at J, with 12 bases in the middle. The germline V gene has CDR1 MNHEY and CDR2 SMNVEV (reference sequence). CDR3 length: 15 amino acids. This CDR3 is CASSLGQGHNQPQHF. For the CDR3, the DNA is TGTGCCAGCAGTTTAGGGCAGGGGCATAATCAGCCCCAGCATTTT.

The chain has TRBV7-2 and TRBJ2-2; no firm D call. The V end lost 7 bases, the J end lost 4 bases, and 10 bases lay between the germline ends. The CDR3 loop spans 13 amino acids. Germline CDR1 reads SGHTA; CDR2 reads FQGNSA. CDR3: CASTPRSTGELFF. Here the CDR3 DNA reads TGTGCCAGCACCCCTAGGAGCACCGGGGAGCTGTTTTTT.